What follows describes a single T cell receptor beta chain. The protocol was immunoSEQ multiplex PCR, while the TCRdb copy is restricted to in-frame clones and leaves out a portion. Among about 230,000 clones, 70% to 90% were seen once, and the ten largest hold roughly 2.7%. Seattle's enrolled individuals joined amid active infection and were then monitored longitudinally. These data originate in a study of blood T cell repertoires in COVID-19. Looking at the study overall: Sites across the United States, Italy and Spain contributed samples from acute and convalescent COVID-19.

Unmatched junction bases numbered 8, after V lost 3 bases and J lost 8 bases. Germline V lookup: CDR1 SGHNT, CDR2 YYREEE (reference sequence). The CDR3 contains 15 residues. The sequence was collected from a man between 25 and 39 years old with COVID-19, enrolled during active disease. The rearrangement joins TRBV5-4 to TRBJ1-4; 9 nucleotides match TRBD1. The sequencing input was peripheral blood. CDR3 amino acids: CASSSMTGGLEKLFF. For the CDR3, the DNA is TGTGCCAGCAGCTCTATGACAGGGGGGCTGGAAAAACTGTTTTTT.